This T cell receptor (beta chain) was observed in a study of blood T cell repertoires in COVID-19. For the study at large: The United States, Italy and Spain provided the acute and convalescent COVID-19 samples.

In the authors' workflow: The assay estimated nucleated cells by amplifying reference gene primers. The protocol was immunoSEQ multiplex PCR, while the TCRdb copy is restricted to in-frame clones and leaves out a portion. The D gene and trimming were derived from the DNA, and the V and J assignments and clone size from that table. The table has fewer than 200,000 clones, 80% seen once. Germline V gene sequence: CDR1 SGHTS, CDR2 YDEGEE. The junction had 14 bases not matched to a gene; V was cut back by 4 bases and J by 7 bases. CDR3 length: 15 residues. Sample: peripheral blood. The V and J genes are TRBV5-8 and TRBJ2-7; 7 bases are shared with TRBD1. The receptor comes from a man aged 65 to 79 with active or convalescent COVID-19. CDR3 coding DNA: TGTGCCAGCAGCGGGTTCCGACAGGGCGATGGGGAGCAGTACTTC. As protein: CASSGFRQGDGEQYF. Drawing the rest from reference TRBV5-8 and TRBJ2-7, the complete variable domain is EAGVTQSPTHLIKTRGQQATLRCSPISGHTSVYWYQQALGLGLQFLLWYDEGEERNRGNFPPRFSGRQFPNYSSELNVNALELEDSALYLCASSGFRQGDGEQYFGPGTRLTVT.